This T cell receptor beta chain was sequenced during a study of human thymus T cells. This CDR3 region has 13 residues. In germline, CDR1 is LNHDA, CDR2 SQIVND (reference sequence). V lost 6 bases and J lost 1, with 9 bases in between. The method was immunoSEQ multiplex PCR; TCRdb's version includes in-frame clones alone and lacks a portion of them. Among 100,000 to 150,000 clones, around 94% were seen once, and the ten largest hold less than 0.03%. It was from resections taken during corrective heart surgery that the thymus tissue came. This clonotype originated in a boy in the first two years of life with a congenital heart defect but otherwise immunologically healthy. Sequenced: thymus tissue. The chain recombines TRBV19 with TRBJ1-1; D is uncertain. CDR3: CASRGGRNTEAFF. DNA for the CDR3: TGTGCCAGTAGGGGAGGGAGGAACACTGAAGCTTTCTTT.